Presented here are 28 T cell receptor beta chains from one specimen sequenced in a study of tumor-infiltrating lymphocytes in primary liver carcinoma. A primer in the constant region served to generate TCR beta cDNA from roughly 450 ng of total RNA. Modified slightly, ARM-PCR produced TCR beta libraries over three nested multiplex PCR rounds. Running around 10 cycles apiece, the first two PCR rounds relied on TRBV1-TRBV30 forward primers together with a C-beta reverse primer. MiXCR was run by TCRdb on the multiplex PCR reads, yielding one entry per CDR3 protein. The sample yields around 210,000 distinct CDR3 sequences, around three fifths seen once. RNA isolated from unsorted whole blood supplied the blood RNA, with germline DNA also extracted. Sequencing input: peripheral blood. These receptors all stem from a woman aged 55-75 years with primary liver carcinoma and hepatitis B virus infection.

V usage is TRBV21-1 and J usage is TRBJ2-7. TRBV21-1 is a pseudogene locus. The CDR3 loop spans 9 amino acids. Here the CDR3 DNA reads TGTGCCAGCAGAAAAGTAGAGTACTTC. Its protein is CASRKVEYF.

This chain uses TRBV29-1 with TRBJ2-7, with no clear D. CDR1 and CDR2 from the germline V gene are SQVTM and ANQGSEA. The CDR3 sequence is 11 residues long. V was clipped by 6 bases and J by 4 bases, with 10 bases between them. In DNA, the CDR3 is TGCAGCGTGTGGGCCACATACGAGCAGTACTTC. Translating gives CSVWATYEQYF.

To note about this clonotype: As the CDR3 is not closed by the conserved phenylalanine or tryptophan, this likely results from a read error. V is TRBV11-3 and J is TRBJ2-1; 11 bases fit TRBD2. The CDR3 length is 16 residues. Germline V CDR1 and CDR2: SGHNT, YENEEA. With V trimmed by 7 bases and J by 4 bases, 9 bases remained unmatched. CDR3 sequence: CASNVSGTSGYNEQFS. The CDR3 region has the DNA TGTGCCAGCAACGTCTCCGGGACTAGCGGTTACAATGAGCAGTTCTCC.

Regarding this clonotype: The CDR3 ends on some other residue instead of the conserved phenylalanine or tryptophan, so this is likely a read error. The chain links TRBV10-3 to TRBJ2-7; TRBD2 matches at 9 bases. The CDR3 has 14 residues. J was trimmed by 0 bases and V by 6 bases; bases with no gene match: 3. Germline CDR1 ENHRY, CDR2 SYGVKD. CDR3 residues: CAISYSGSSYEQYC. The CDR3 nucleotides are TGTGCCATCAGCTATAGCGGGAGCTCCTACGAGCAGTACTGC.

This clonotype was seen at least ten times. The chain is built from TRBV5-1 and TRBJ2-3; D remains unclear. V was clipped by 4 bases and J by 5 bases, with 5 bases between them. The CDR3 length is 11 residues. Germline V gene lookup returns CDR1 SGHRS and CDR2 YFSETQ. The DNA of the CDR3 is TGCGCCAGCAGCATGGTAGATACGCAGTATTTT. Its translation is CASSMVDTQYF.

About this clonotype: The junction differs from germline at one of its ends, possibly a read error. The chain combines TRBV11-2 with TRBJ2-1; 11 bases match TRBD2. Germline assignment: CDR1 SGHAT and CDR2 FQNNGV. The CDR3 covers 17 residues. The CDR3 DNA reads TGTGCCAGCAGCCTACAAGGGAGGCTAGCGGGAGGAAATGAGCAGTTGTTC. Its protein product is CASSLQGRLAGGNEQLF.

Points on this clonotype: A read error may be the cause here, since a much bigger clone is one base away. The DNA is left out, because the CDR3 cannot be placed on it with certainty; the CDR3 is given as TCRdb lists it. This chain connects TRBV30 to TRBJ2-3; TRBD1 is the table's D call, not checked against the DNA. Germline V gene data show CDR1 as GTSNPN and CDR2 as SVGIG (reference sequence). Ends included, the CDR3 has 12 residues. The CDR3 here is CAWAPGTDTKYF.

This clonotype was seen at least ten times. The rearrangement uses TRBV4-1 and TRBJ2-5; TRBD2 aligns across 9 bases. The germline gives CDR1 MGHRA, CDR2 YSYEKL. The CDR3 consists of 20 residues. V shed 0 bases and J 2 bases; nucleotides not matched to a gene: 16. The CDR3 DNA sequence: TGCGCCAGCAGCCAAGAGGAGGCTTCGGTGCTAGCGGGACCTCAAGAGACCCAGTACTTC. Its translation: CASSQEEASVLAGPQETQYF.

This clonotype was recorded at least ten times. The CDR3 nucleotides read TGCGCCAGCAGCCCGGACCGTGGGGGGTTTTCTGGCTACACCTTC. Translated: CASSPDRGGFSGYTF. The chain is built from TRBV4-1 and TRBJ1-2, with D perhaps matching TRBD1 (5 bases). The germline V and J ends were trimmed by 4 bases and 7 bases, with 19 bases remaining between them. Germline V CDR1 and CDR2: MGHRA, YSYEKL. The CDR3 has 15 amino acids.

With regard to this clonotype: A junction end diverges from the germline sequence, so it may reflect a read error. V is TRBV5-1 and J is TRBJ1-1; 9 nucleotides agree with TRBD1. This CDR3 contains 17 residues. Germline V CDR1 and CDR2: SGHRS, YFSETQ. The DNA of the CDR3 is TGCGCCAGCAGCTGGAGGTACAGGGGGCCGCGGAACGCTGAAGCTTTCTTT. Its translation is CASSWRYRGPRNAEAFF. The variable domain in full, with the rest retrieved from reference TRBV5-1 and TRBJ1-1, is KAGVTQTPRYLIKTRGQQVTLSCSPISGHRSVSWYQQTPGQGLQFLFEYFSETQRNKGNFPGRFSGRQFSNSRSEMNVSTLELGDSALYLCASSWRYRGPRNAEAFFGQGTRLTVV.

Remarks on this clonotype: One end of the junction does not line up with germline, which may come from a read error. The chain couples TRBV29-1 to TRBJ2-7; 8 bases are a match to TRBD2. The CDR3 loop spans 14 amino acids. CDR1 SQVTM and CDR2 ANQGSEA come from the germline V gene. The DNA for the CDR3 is TGCAGCGTTGCCCGACCAGCGGGAGAGGGGGAGCAATACTTC. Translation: CSVARPAGEGEQYF.

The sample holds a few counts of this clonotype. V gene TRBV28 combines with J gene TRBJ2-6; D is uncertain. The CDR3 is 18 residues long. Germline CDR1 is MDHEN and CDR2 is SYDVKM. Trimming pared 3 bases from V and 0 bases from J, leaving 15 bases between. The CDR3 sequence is CASSFFGWVGSGANVLTF. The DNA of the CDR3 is TGTGCCAGCAGTTTCTTCGGGTGGGTTGGCTCTGGGGCCAACGTCCTGACTTTC.

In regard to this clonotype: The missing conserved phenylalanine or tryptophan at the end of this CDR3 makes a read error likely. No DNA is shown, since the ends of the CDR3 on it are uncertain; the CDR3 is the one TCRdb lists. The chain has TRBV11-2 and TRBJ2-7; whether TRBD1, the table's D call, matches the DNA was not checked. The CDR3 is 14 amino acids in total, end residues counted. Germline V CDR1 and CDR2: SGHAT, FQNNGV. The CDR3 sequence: CASSRTGGGYEQYS.

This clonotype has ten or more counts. CDR3 sequence (DNA): TGTGCCAGCAGTTACACGGGGGGCGATGAAAAACTGTTTTTT. Protein: CASSYTGGDEKLFF. This chain joins TRBV6-5 and TRBJ1-4, with a tentative D call TRBD1 (6 bases). CDR3 length: 14 amino acids. Germline loops: CDR1 MNHEY, CDR2 SVGAGI. Trimming stripped 2 bases from V and 6 bases from J, with 10 bases between.

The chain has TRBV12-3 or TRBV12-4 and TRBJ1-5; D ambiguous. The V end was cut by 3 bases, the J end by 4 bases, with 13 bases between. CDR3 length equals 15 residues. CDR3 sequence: CASSFSSAPNQPQHF. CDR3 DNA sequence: TGTGCCAGCAGTTTTTCTTCGGCCCCGAATCAGCCCCAGCATTTT.

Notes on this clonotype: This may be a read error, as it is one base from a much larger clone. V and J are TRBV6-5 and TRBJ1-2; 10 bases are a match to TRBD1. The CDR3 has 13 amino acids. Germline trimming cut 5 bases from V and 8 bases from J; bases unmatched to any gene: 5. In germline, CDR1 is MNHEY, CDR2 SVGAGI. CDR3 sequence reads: CASSRDRGEGYTF. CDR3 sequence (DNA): TGTGCCAGCAGTAGGGACAGGGGAGAAGGCTACACCTTC.

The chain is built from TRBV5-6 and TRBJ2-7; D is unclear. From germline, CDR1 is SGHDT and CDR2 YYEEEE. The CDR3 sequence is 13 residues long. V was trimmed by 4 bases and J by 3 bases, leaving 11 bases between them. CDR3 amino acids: CASSPGPGYEQYF. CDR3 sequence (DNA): TGTGCCAGCAGCCCAGGTCCGGGCTACGAGCAGTACTTC.

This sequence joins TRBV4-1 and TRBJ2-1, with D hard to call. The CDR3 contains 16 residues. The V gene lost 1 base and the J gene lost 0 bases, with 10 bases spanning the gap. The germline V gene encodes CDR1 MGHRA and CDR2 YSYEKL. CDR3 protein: CASSQVLQNSYNEQFF. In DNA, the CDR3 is TGCGCCAGCAGCCAAGTGCTGCAGAACTCCTACAATGAGCAGTTCTTC.

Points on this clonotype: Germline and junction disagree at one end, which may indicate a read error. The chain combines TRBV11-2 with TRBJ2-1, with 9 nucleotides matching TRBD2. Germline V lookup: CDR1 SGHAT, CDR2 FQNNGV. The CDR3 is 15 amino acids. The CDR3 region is CASSLAGVHYNEQFF. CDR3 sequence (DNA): TGTGCCAGCAGTTTAGCGGGGGTCCACTACAATGAGCAGTTCTTC.

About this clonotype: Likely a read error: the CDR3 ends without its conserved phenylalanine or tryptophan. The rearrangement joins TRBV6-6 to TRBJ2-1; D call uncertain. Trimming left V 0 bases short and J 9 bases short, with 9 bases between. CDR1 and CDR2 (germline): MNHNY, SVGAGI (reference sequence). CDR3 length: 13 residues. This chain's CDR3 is CASSYSVAAEQFS. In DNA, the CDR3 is TGTGCCAGCAGTTACTCAGTGGCCGCTGAGCAGTTCTCC.

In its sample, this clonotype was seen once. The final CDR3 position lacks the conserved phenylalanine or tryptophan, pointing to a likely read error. The CDR3 nucleotides read TGTGCCAGCAGCTCAAGTAGCACAGATACACAGTATCTT. This codes for CASSSSSTDTQYL. The chain is built from TRBV11-3 and TRBJ2-3; D gene unclear. The CDR3 loop spans 13 amino acids. The V gene's germline CDR1 is SGHNT and CDR2 YENEEA.

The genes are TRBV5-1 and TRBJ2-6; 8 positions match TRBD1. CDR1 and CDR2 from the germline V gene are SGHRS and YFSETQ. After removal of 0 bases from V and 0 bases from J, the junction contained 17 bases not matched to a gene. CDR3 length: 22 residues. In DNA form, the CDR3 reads TGCGCCAGCAGCTTGGCTCCGACAGGGGCCTTACTCATTGACTCTGGGGCCAACGTCCTGACTTTC. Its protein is CASSLAPTGALLIDSGANVLTF.

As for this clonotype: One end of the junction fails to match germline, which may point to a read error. The CDR3 is CASCLGGSHTGELFF. DNA for the CDR3: TGTGCCAGCTGCTTAGGAGGGTCACACACCGGTGAGCTGTTTTTT. This chain joins TRBV11-2 and TRBJ2-2; TRBD2 is a possible D gene (6 bases). Germline V gene sequence: CDR1 SGHAT, CDR2 FQNNGV. This CDR3 has 15 residues. The variable domain in full, completed from reference TRBV11-2 and TRBJ2-2, reads EAGVAQSPRYKIIEKRQSVAFWCNPISGHATLYWYQQILGQGPKLLIQFQNNGVVDDSQLPKDRFSAERLKGVDSTLKIQPAKLEDSAVYLCASCLGGSHTGELFFGEGSRLTVL.

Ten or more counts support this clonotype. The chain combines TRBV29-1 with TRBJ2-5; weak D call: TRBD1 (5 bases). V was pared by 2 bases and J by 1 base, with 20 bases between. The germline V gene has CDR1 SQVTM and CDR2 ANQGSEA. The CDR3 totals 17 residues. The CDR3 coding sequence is TGCAGCGTTGAATTCTCGGAAGGGGCGGTGAGCCAAGAGACCCAGTACTTC. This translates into CSVEFSEGAVSQETQYF. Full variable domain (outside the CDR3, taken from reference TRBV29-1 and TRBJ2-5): SAVISQKPSRDICQRGTSLTIQCQVDSQVTMMFWYRQQPGQSLTLIATANQGSEATYESGFVIDKFPISRPNLTFSTLTVSNMSPEDSSIYLCSVEFSEGAVSQETQYFGPGTRLLVL.

The CDR3: CATDTSDSPGEAQYF. The CDR3, as DNA: TGTGCTACTGATACCTCGGACAGCCCGGGGGAGGCCCAGTACTTC. The gene calls are TRBV12-5 and TRBJ2-5; D assignment may be TRBD1 or TRBD2 (6 bases each). The CDR3 consists of 15 residues. CDR1 is LGHNT and CDR2 is FRNRAP in the germline V gene. V was trimmed by 10 bases and J by 9 bases, leaving 27 bases between them. Full variable domain (rest looked up from reference TRBV12-5 and TRBJ2-5): DARVTQTPRHKVTEMGQEVTMRCQPILGHNTVFWYRQTMMQGLELLAYFRNRAPLDDSGMPKDRFSAEMPDATLATLKIQPSEPRDSAVYFCATDTSDSPGEAQYFGPGTRLLVL.

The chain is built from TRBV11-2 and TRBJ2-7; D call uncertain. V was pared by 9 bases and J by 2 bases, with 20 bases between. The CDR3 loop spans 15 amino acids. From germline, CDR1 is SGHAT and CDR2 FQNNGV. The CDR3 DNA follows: TGTGCCAGAAGCACCATCCTGGGTATAACCTACGAGCAGTACTTC. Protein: CARSTILGITYEQYF.

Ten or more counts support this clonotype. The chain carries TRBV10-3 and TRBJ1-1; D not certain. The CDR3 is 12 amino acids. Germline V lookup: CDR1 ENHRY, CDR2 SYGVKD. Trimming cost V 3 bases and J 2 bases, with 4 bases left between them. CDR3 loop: CAISDRNTEAFF. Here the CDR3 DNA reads TGTGCCATCAGTGATAGAAACACTGAAGCTTTCTTT.

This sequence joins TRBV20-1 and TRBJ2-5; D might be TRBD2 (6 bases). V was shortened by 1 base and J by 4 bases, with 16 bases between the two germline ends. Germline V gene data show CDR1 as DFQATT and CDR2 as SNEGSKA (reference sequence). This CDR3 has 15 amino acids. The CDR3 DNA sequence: TGCAGTGCTAGAGCCCGGAGGGCAAAGGGAGAGACCCAGTACTTC. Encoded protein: CSARARRAKGETQYF.